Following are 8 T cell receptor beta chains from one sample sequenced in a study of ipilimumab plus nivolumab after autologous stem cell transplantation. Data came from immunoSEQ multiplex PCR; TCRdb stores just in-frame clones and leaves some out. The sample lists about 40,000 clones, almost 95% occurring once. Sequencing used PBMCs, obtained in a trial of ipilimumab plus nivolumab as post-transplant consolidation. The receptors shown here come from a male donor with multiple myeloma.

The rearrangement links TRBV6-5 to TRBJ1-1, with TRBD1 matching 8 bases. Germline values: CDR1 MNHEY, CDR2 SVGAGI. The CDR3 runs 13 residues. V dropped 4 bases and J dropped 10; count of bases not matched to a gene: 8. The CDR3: CASSSRGRRVAFF. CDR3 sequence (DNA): TGTGCCAGCAGTTCCAGGGGGCGAAGGGTAGCTTTCTTT.

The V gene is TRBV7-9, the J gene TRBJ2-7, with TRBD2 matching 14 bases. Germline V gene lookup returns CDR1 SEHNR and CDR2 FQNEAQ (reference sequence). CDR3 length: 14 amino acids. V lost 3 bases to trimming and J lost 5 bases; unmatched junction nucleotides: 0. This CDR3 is CASSLGLAGDEQYF. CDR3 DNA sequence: TGTGCCAGCAGCTTGGGACTAGCGGGAGACGAGCAGTACTTC.

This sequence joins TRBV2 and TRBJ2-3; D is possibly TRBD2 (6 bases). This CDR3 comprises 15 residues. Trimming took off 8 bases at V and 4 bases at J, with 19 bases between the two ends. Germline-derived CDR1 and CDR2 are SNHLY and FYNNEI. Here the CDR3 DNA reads TGTGCCAGCTCAATGATGTTCGGGAGCGCAGATACGCAGTATTTT. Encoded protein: CASSMMFGSADTQYF.

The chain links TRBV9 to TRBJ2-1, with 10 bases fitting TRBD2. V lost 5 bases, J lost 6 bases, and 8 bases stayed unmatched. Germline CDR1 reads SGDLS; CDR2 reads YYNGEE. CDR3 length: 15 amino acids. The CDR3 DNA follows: TGTGCCAGCAGTCGGAGGGGACTAGCGCCCAATGAGCAGTTCTTC. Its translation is CASSRRGLAPNEQFF. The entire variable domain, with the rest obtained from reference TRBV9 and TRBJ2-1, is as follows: DSGVTQTPKHLITATGQRVTLRCSPRSGDLSVYWYQQSLDQGLQFLIQYYNGEERAKGNILERFSAQQFPDLHSELNLSSLELGDSALYFCASSRRGLAPNEQFFGPGTRLTVL.

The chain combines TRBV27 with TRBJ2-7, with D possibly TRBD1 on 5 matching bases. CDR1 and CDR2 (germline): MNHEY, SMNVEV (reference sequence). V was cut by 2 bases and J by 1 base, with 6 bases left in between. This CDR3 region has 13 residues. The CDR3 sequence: CASSLDSSYEQYF. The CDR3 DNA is TGTGCCAGCAGTTTAGACAGTTCCTACGAGCAGTACTTC.

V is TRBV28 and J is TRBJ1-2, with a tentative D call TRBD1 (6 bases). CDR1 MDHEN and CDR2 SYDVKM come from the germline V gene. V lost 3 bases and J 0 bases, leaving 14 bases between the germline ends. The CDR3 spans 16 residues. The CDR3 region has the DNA TGTGCCAGCAGTTTGCAACAGGGTTCCCCTAACTATGGCTACACCTTC. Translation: CASSLQQGSPNYGYTF.

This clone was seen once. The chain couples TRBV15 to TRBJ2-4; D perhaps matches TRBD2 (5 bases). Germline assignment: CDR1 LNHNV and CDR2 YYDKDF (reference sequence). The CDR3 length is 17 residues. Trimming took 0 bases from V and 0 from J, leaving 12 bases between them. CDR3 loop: CATSRDEMAGAKNIQYF. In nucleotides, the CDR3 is TGTGCCACCAGCAGAGATGAGATGGCGGGAGCCAAAAACATTCAGTACTTC.

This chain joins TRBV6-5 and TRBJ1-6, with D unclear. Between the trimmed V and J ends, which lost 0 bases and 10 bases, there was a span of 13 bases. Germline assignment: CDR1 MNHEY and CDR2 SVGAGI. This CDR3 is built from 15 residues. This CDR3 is CASSYSLVGFSPLHF. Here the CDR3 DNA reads TGTGCCAGCAGTTACTCCTTGGTGGGATTCTCACCCCTCCACTTT.